A single sample is the source of the 22 T cell receptor beta chains below, sequenced in a study of T cell responses to AZD1222 COVID-19 vaccine. Assay: immunoSEQ multiplex PCR; the TCRdb copy retains only in-frame clones and omits some. In the table there are about 140,000 clones, 90% to 95% of which are singletons. This sample comprised peripheral blood, obtained 28 days after the second AZD1222 dose. These receptors came from an adult who received the AZD1222 COVID-19 vaccine.

The chain combines TRBV5-8 with TRBJ1-4; the D is unclear. This CDR3 spans 14 amino acids. The germline V gene encodes CDR1 SGHTS and CDR2 YDEGEE. Trimming shortened V by 6 bases and J by 7 bases, and 16 bases separated the two germline ends. CDR3 DNA sequence: TGTGCCAGCAACTCGGGGTTTATAAGTGAAAAACTGTTTTTT. Residues: CASNSGFISEKLFF.

J is TRBJ1-1 and V is TRBV6-2 or TRBV6-3; a possible D gene is TRBD1 (6 bases). V was cut by 5 bases and J by 2 bases, with 9 bases left in between. CDR3 size: 13 residues. Germline V CDR1 and CDR2: MNHEY, SVGEGT. The CDR3 DNA reads as TGTGCCAGCAGTGCACAGGGAAACACTGAAGCTTTCTTT. Amino acid sequence: CASSAQGNTEAFF.

This chain links TRBV6-5 with TRBJ1-1; no clear D. Germline V gene data show CDR1 as MNHEY and CDR2 as SVGAGI. Trimming left V 3 bases short and J 2 bases short, with 4 bases between. The CDR3 consists of 12 residues. Written as DNA, the CDR3 is TGTGCCAGCAGTTATCCCAACACTGAAGCTTTCTTT. It codes for CASSYPNTEAFF.

The gene calls are TRBV9 and TRBJ2-3, with D unresolved. CDR1 is SGDLS and CDR2 is YYNGEE in the germline V gene. Trimming stripped 2 bases from V and 2 bases from J, with 12 bases between. The CDR3 is 15 amino acids. The DNA of the CDR3 is TGTGCCAGCAGCGTCACGGGCCTTATCACAGATACGCAGTATTTT. As protein: CASSVTGLITDTQYF.

This chain joins TRBV2 and TRBJ2-3; 8 positions match TRBD2. V lost 8 bases and J lost 0; bases outside the gene matches: 1. Per germline, CDR1 SNHLY and CDR2 FYNNEI. CDR3 length: 13 amino acids. Here the CDR3 reads CASERGSTDTQYF. The DNA for the CDR3 is TGTGCCAGCGAGCGGGGGAGCACAGATACGCAGTATTTT. Looking up the rest from reference TRBV2 and TRBJ2-3 gives the full variable domain: EPEVTQTPSHQVTQMGQEVILRCVPISNHLYFYWYRQILGQKVEFLVSFYNNEISEKSEIFDDQFSVERPDGSNFTLKIRSTKLEDSAMYFCASERGSTDTQYFGPGTRLTVL.

The gene calls are TRBV5-1 and TRBJ2-2; 7 bases align to TRBD2. Germline V gene lookup returns CDR1 SGHRS and CDR2 YFSETQ. The ends lost 7 bases at V and 1 base at J; junction bases unmatched: 4. CDR3 length equals 14 residues. The CDR3 spells CASGSSGNTGELFF. DNA of the CDR3: TGCGCCAGCGGTTCTAGCGGGAACACCGGGGAGCTGTTTTTT. Using reference TRBV5-1 and TRBJ2-2 for the parts outside the CDR3, the full variable domain is KAGVTQTPRYLIKTRGQQVTLSCSPISGHRSVSWYQQTPGQGLQFLFEYFSETQRNKGNFPGRFSGRQFSNSRSEMNVSTLELGDSALYLCASGSSGNTGELFFGEGSRLTVL.

In its sample, this clone was seen a few times. V is TRBV11-2 and J is TRBJ1-1; no clear D gene. The length of the CDR3 is 13 residues. Between the trimmed V and J ends, which lost 1 base and 11 bases, there was a span of 14 bases. Per the germline V gene, CDR1 is SGHAT and CDR2 is FQNNGV. The DNA for the CDR3 is TGTGCCAGCAGCTTAGGGTCTGCTGGTAGGGCTTTCTTT. Translated, it gives CASSLGSAGRAFF. Drawing the rest from reference TRBV11-2 and TRBJ1-1, the complete variable domain is EAGVAQSPRYKIIEKRQSVAFWCNPISGHATLYWYQQILGQGPKLLIQFQNNGVVDDSQLPKDRFSAERLKGVDSTLKIQPAKLEDSAVYLCASSLGSAGRAFFGQGTRLTVV.

V is TRBV7-3 and J is TRBJ2-4, with TRBD1 as a possible D gene (5 bases). Germline CDR1 SGHTA, CDR2 FQGTGA. The CDR3 is made up of 14 amino acids. Trimming cost V 4 bases and J 10 bases, with 17 bases left between them. For the CDR3, the DNA is TGTGCCAGCAGCTCTCAACGACAGCCCTCGATTCAGTACTTC. Amino acids: CASSSQRQPSIQYF.

The J gene is TRBJ1-5, the V gene TRBV7-6; D might be TRBD1 (5 bases). Germline CDR1 and CDR2: SGHVS and FNYEAQ. V gave up 2 bases and J gave up 7 bases, with 15 bases separating them. CDR3 length: 15 residues. The CDR3, as DNA: TGTGCCAGCAGCTTATACCGCGACAGAACCCAGCCCCAGCATTTT. It yields the protein CASSLYRDRTQPQHF.

This clone is medium-sized by share. V and J are TRBV27 and TRBJ1-6; possibly TRBD1 for D (5 bases). Between the trimmed V and J ends, which lost 6 bases and 10 bases, there was a span of 13 bases. The V gene's germline CDR1 is MNHEY and CDR2 SMNVEV (reference sequence). This CDR3 is 13 amino acids long. CDR3 residues: CASSIIRDSPLHF. The CDR3 DNA is TGTGCCAGCAGCATAATCAGGGACTCACCCCTCCACTTT.

The V call is TRBV7-2, the J call TRBJ2-1; 10 bases align to TRBD2. V lost 1 base to trimming and J lost 9 bases; unmatched junction nucleotides: 15. Germline V lookup: CDR1 SGHTA, CDR2 FQGNSA. The CDR3 runs to 18 residues. The CDR3 is CASSLGFSGRPSFIEQFF. The CDR3 DNA is TGTGCCAGCAGCTTAGGGTTTAGCGGGAGGCCAAGTTTTATTGAGCAGTTCTTC.

The V call is TRBV6-1, the J call TRBJ2-5, with 7 bases matching TRBD1. Germline CDR1 and CDR2: MNHNS and SASEGT. There are 16 residues in the CDR3. V lost 1 base to trimming and J lost 3 bases; unmatched junction nucleotides: 8. The DNA for the CDR3 is TGTGCCAGCAGTGAAGAGACAGGGATTTTGGAAGAGACCCAGTACTTC. The encoded protein is CASSEETGILEETQYF.

The chain couples TRBV28 to TRBJ1-2; 10 bases map to TRBD1. CDR3 length: 13 amino acids. Germline CDR1 reads MDHEN; CDR2 reads SYDVKM. Trimming at V came to 5 bases and at J to 5 bases, leaving 2 bases not matched to a gene. CDR3 bases: TGTGCCAGCAGTCCGGGACAGGGGTATGGCTACACCTTC. Translated, it gives CASSPGQGYGYTF.

The rearrangement uses TRBV2 and TRBJ2-1; D ambiguous. Germline V gene data show CDR1 as SNHLY and CDR2 as FYNNEI. The CDR3 extends over 13 amino acids. V shed 4 bases and J shed 4 bases, with 8 bases lying between them. CDR3 sequence: CASSARIYNEQFF. The CDR3 bases are TGTGCCAGCAGTGCCCGGATTTACAATGAGCAGTTCTTC.

The genes are TRBV24-1 and TRBJ1-1; a weak D match, TRBD1 (5 bases). V lost 3 bases, J lost 0 bases, and 7 bases lay in between. CDR1 is KGHDR, CDR2 SFDVKD, per germline. The CDR3 has 14 amino acids. CDR3 bases: TGTGCCACCAGTGATGACAGCTTGAACACTGAAGCTTTCTTT. This codes for CATSDDSLNTEAFF.

The chain has TRBV12-3 or TRBV12-4 and TRBJ1-5; D remains ambiguous. Trimming took 5 bases from V and 2 from J, leaving 4 bases between them. The CDR3 is made up of 12 amino acids. The CDR3: CASSLGNQPQHF. The CDR3 coding sequence is TGTGCCAGCAGTCTTGGCAATCAGCCCCAGCATTTT.

This clone was seen more than once but under ten times. This chain links TRBV7-3 with TRBJ2-3; 12 nucleotides line up with TRBD2. J was trimmed by 3 bases and V by 4 bases; bases with no gene match: 2. The CDR3 extends over 15 amino acids. Germline V gene lookup returns CDR1 SGHTA and CDR2 FQGTGA. CDR3 coding DNA: TGTGCCAGCAGCTCCGGACTAGCGGGGACAGATACGCAGTATTTT. Translated: CASSSGLAGTDTQYF.

J is TRBJ1-3 and V is TRBV9; 9 bases map to TRBD1. This CDR3 is 17 amino acids long. Germline CDR1 and CDR2: SGDLS and YYNGEE. Losses at the gene ends were 2 bases for V and 2 bases for J; bases not matched to a gene: 8. The CDR3 here is CASSVDPGTGPGNTIYF. The CDR3 bases are TGTGCCAGCAGCGTCGACCCCGGGACAGGGCCTGGAAACACCATATATTTT.

The V and J genes are TRBV4-3 and TRBJ1-6, with D unclear. The CDR3 extends over 17 amino acids. V gave up 1 base and J gave up 0 bases, with 10 bases separating them. The germline V gene has CDR1 LGHNA and CDR2 YSLEER. CDR3 sequence reads: CASSQASRISYNSPLHF. CDR3 coding DNA: TGCGCCAGCAGCCAAGCTTCGAGGATCTCCTATAATTCACCCCTCCACTTT.

This sequence joins TRBV5-1 and TRBJ1-6, with TRBD1 identical over 7 bases. V lost 3 bases, J lost 6 bases, and 6 bases stayed unmatched. Germline lookup yields CDR1 SGHRS and CDR2 YFSETQ. This CDR3 has 15 residues. In nucleotides, the CDR3 is TGCGCCAGCAGCTCCGACAGGGCGGCTAATTCACCCCTCCACTTT. It specifies CASSSDRAANSPLHF.

V is TRBV5-8 and J is TRBJ2-1; perhaps TRBD1 as D (6 bases). Trimming shortened V by 5 bases and J by 0 bases, and 15 bases separated the two germline ends. The CDR3 is made up of 16 amino acids. CDR1 is SGHTS, CDR2 YDEGEE, per germline. The CDR3 DNA is TGTGCCAGCAGTCGACCCAGGGGACACTCCTACAATGAGCAGTTCTTC. Translated, it gives CASSRPRGHSYNEQFF.

This chain uses TRBV27 with TRBJ1-3, with 7 bases identical to TRBD1. The trim removed 6 bases at V and 4 bases at J, leaving 9 bases unmatched. Germline V gives CDR1 MNHEY, CDR2 SMNVEV (reference sequence). The CDR3 is 15 amino acids. CDR3 sequence: CASREDRYAGNTIYF. In DNA, the CDR3 is TGTGCCAGCAGGGAGGACAGGTACGCCGGAAACACCATATATTTT.